This T cell receptor beta chain emerged from a study of T cell clones after liver transplantation. In the study overall: Liver transplant recipients had immunosuppression withdrawal attempted within 2 years. Three of eight recipients were HCV-positive; others had non-autoimmune, non-viral indications.

Produced via immunoSEQ multiplex PCR; TCRdb's table is partial and in-frame only. The sample records about 1,200 clones, 52% being singletons. To note about this clone: What it recognizes is unknown.

Alloreactive TCRbeta sequences came from sequencing proliferating CFSE-low cells in the MLR. Graft donor PBMCs, splenocytes, lymph-node cells, or third-party PBMCs stimulated pre-transplant recipient cells. This clonotype was obtained from a human patient who received a liver transplant. Some of the T cells may derive from the graft donor. Input material: CD4+ T cells from cultured PBMCs.

For the CDR3, the DNA is TGTGCCAGCAGCTTTGAAGGGGGACGAGAGACCCAGTACTTC. It yields the protein CASSFEGGRETQYF. The chain couples TRBV5-5 to TRBJ2-5; tentatively, D is TRBD1 (6 bases). Trimming left V 2 bases short and J 4 bases short, with 12 bases between. The CDR3 has 14 residues. The V gene's germline CDR1 is SGHKS and CDR2 YYEKEE (reference sequence).